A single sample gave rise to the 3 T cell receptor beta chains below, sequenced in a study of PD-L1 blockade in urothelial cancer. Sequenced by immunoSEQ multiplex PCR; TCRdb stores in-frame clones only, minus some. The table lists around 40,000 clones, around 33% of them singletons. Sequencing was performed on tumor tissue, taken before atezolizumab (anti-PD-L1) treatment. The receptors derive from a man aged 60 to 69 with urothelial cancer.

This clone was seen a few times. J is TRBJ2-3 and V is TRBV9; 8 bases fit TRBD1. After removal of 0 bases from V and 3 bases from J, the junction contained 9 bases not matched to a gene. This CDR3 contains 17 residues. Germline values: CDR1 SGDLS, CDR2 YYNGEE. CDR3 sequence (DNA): TGTGCCAGCAGCGTAGGAGGTATACAGGGGGGTACAGATACGCAGTATTTT. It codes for CASSVGGIQGGTDTQYF.

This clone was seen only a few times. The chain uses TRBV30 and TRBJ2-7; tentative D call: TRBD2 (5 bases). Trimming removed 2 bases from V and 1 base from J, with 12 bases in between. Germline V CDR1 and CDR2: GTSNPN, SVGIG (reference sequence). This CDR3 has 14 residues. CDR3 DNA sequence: TGTGCCTGGAGTTCGGGCGGGTCTTCCTACGAGCAGTACTTC. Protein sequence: CAWSSGGSSYEQYF.

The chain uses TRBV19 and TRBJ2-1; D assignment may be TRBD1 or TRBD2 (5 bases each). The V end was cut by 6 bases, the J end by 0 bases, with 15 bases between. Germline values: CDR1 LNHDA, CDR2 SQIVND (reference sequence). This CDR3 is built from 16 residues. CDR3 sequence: CASRAAGASSYNEQFF. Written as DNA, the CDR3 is TGTGCCAGTAGGGCCGCCGGGGCTAGCTCCTACAATGAGCAGTTCTTC.